The source of this T cell receptor (beta chain) is a study of CD8+CD57+ T cells in acquired aplastic anemia. Study summary: Yields of DNA that came from sorted CD4+ and CD8+ cells averaged roughly 3.2 ug. Study conclusions and caveats: Any difference that existed in CD8+ Simpson's diversity between patients and controls was not significant. In common between the patients and the controls were approximately 30 CD8+ CDR3 sequences.

Genomic DNA was employed as the template in profiling TCR beta VDJ and CDR3. TCRdb itself ran the reads through MiXCR, one entry per CDR3 protein. The profile shows some 170,000 distinct CDR3 sequences, 47% of them singletons. Remarks on this clonotype: Antigen unknown.

An expansion of CD8+CD57+ cells by flow cytometry had been shown in patients chosen for sequencing. The germline CDR1 and CDR2 sequences are DFQATT and SNEGSKA (reference sequence). The CDR3 is 11 amino acids. V was clipped by 3 bases and J by 3 bases, with 6 bases between them. The receptor comes from a human donor with aplastic anemia. The chain couples TRBV20-1 to TRBJ2-7; D may be TRBD2 (6 bases). The specimen was sorted CD4+, CD8+, or CD8+CD57+ T cells (not recorded which) from PBMCs. CDR3 DNA: TGCAGTGCTAGGGAGGGCTACGAGCAGTACTTC. Translating gives CSAREGYEQYF.